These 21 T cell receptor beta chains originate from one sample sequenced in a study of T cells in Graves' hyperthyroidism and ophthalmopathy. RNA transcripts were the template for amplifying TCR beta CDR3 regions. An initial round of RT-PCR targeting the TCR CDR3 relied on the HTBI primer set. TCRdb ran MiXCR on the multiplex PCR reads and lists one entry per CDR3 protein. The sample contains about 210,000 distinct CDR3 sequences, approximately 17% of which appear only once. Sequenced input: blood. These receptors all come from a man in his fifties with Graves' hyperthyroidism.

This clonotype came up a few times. The CDR3: CASSASSGRAVDTQYF. The CDR3 nucleotides are TGCGCCAGCAGTGCATCTAGCGGGAGGGCCGTAGATACGCAGTATTTT. J is TRBJ2-3 and V is TRBV10-1; 12 bases are a match to TRBD2. Germline V CDR1 and CDR2: WNHNN, SYGVQD (reference sequence). CDR3 length equals 16 residues. Trimming took 4 bases from V and 5 from J; bases not matched to a gene: 7.

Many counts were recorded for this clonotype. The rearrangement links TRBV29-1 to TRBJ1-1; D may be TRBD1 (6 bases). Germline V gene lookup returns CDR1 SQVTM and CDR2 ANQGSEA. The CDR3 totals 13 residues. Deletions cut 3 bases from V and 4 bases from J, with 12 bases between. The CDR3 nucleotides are TGCAGCGTTGAGGAGGGGGGTTTCACTGAAGCTTTCTTT. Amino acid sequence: CSVEEGGFTEAFF.

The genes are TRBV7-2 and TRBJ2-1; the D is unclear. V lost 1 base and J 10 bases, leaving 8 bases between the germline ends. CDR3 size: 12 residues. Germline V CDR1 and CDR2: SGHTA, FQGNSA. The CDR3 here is CASSLVTGEQFF. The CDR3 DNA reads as TGTGCCAGCAGCTTAGTGACTGGAGAGCAGTTCTTC.

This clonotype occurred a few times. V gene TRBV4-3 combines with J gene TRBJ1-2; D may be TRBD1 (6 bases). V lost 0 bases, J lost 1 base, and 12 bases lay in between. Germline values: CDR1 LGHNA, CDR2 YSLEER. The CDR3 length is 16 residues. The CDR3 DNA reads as TGCGCCAGCAGCCAAGATACAGGGACACTTAACTATGGCTACACCTTC. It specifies CASSQDTGTLNYGYTF.

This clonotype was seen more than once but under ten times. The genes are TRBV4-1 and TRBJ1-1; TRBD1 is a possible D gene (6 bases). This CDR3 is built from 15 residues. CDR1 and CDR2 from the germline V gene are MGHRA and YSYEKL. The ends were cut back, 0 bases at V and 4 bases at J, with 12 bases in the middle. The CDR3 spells CASSQDPEGGTEAFF. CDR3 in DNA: TGCGCCAGCAGCCAAGATCCAGAGGGGGGCACTGAAGCTTTCTTT.

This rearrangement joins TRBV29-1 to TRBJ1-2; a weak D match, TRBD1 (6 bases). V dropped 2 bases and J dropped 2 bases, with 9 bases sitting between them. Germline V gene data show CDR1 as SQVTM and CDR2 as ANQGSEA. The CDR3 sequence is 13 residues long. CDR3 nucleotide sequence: TGCAGCGTTGAATGGGGGGGCAACTATGGCTACACCTTC. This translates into CSVEWGGNYGYTF.

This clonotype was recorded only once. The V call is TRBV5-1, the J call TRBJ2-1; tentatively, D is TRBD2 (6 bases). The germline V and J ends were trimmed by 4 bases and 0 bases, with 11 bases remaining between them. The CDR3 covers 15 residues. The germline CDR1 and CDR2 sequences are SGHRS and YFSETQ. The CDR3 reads CASSGGLRSYNEQFF. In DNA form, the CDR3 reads TGCGCCAGCAGCGGGGGACTCCGCTCCTACAATGAGCAGTTCTTC.

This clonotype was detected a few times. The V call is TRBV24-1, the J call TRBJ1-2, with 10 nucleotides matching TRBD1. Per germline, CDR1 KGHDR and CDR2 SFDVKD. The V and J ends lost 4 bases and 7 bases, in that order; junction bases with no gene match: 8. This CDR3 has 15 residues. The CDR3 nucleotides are TGTGCCACCAGTGACCCTCGGACAGGGGGAATTGGCTACACCTTC. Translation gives CATSDPRTGGIGYTF.

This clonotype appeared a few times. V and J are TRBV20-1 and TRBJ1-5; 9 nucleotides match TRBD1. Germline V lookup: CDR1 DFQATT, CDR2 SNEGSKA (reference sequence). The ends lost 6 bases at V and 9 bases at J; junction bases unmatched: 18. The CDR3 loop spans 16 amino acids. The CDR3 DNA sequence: TGCAGTGCAACCGAATCCGGGACAGGGAACTCTAGGCCCCAGCATTTT. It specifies CSATESGTGNSRPQHF.

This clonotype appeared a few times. This CDR3 is CASSQESYEQYF. The CDR3 DNA sequence: TGTGCCAGCAGCCAAGAGTCCTACGAGCAGTACTTC. The rearrangement joins TRBV3-1 to TRBJ2-7, with unresolved D. The germline V and J ends were trimmed by 0 bases and 1 base, with 1 base remaining between them. Germline V CDR1 and CDR2: LGHDT, YNNKEL (reference sequence). The CDR3 is 12 residues long.

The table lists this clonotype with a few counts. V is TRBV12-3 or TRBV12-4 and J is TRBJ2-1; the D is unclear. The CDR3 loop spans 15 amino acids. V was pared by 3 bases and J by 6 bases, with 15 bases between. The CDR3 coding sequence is TGTGCCAGCAGTTTTGTTCGGCTACCCAGCAATGAGCAGTTCTTC. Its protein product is CASSFVRLPSNEQFF.

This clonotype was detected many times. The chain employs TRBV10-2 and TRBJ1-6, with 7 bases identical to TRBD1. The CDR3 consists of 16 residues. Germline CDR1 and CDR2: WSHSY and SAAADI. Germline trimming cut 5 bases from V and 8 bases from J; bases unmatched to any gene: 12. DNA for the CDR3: TGCGCCAGCAGTCCACAGGGTTTTCAGGGGGATTCACCCCTCCACTTT. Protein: CASSPQGFQGDSPLHF.

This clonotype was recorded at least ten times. In DNA, the CDR3 is TGTGCCAGCAGTTATCGAGGGCCGACAGGCGGTGAAAAACTGTTTTTT. Translation gives CASSYRGPTGGEKLFF. The chain has TRBV6-5 and TRBJ1-4; a possible D gene is TRBD1 (6 bases). The CDR3 totals 16 residues. Per germline, CDR1 MNHEY and CDR2 SVGAGI. Trimming took 3 bases from V and 7 from J, leaving 18 bases between them.

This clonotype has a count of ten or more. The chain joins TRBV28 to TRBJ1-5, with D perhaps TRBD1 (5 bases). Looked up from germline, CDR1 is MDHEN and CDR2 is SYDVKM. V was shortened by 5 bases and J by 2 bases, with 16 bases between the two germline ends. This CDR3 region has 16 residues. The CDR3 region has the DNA TGTGCCAGCAGTACCCGGGGCATGTCTCGCAATCAGCCCCAGCATTTT. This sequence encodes CASSTRGMSRNQPQHF.

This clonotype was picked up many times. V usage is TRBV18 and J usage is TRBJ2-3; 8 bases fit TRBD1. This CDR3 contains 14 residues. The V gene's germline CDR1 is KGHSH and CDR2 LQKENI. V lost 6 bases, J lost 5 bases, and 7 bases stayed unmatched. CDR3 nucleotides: TGTGCCAGCTCTCCTTCGACAGGGGAAGATACGCAGTATTTT. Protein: CASSPSTGEDTQYF.

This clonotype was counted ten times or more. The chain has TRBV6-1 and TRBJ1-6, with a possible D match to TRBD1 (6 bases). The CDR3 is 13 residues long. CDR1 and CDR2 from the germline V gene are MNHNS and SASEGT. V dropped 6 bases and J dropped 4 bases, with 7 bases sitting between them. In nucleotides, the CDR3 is TGTGCCAGCAGGGACAGTTATAATTCACCCCTCCACTTT. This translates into CASRDSYNSPLHF.

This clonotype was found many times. The CDR3 nucleotides read TGTGCCATCAGGCCTTCCGGGACTAGGAAGTACGAGCAGTACTTC. Translation gives CAIRPSGTRKYEQYF. The V and J genes are TRBV10-3 and TRBJ2-7; 8 bases are shared with TRBD2. V lost 6 bases and J lost 4; bases outside the gene matches: 11. The CDR3 length is 15 residues. Germline CDR1 is ENHRY and CDR2 is SYGVKD.

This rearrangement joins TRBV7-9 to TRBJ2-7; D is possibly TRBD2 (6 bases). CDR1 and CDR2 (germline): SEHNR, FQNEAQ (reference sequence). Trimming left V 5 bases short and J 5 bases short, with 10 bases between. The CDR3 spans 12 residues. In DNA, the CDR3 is TGTGCCAGCAGCCGCAGGGAGGACGAGCAGTACTTC. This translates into CASSRREDEQYF. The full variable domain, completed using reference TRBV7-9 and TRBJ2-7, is DTGVSQNPRHKITKRGQNVTFRCDPISEHNRLYWYRQTLGQGPEFLTYFQNEAQLEKSRLLSDRFSAERPKGSFSTLEIQRTEQGDSAMYLCASSRREDEQYFGPGTRLTVT.

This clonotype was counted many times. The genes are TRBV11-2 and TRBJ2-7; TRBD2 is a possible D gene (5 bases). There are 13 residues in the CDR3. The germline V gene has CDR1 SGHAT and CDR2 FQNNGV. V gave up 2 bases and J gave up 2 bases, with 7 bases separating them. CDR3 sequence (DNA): TGTGCCAGCAGCTTAACGGGGACCTACGAGCAGTACTTC. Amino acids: CASSLTGTYEQYF. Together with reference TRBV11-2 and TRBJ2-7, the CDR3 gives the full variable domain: EAGVAQSPRYKIIEKRQSVAFWCNPISGHATLYWYQQILGQGPKLLIQFQNNGVVDDSQLPKDRFSAERLKGVDSTLKIQPAKLEDSAVYLCASSLTGTYEQYFGPGTRLTVT.

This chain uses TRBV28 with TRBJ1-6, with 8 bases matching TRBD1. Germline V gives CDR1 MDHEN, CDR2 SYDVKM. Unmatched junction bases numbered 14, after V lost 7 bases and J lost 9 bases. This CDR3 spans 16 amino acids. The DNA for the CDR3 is TGTGCCAGCAAGTGGGATGGACAGGGAATAAGTTCACCCCTCCACTTT. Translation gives CASKWDGQGISSPLHF.

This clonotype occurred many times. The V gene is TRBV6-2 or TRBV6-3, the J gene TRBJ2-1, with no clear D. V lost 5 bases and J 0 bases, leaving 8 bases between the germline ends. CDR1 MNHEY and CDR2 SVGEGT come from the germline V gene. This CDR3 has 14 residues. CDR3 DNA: TGTGCCAGCAGTACAAGGAGCTCCTACAATGAGCAGTTCTTC. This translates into CASSTRSSYNEQFF.